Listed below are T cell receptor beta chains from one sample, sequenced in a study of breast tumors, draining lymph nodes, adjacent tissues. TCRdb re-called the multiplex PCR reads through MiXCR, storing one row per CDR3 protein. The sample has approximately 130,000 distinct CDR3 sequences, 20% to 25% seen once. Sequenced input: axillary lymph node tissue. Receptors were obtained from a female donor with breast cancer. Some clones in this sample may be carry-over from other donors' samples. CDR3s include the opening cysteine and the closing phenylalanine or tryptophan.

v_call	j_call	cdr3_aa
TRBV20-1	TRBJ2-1	CSASGSRYNEQFF
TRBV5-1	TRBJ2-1	CASSGTSSYNEQFF
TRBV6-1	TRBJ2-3	CASSRLAGVTDTQYF
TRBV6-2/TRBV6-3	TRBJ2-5	CASSYKETQYF
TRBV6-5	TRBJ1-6	CASSYSKSGKAGSSPLHF
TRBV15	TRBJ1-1	CATRSARTTEAFF
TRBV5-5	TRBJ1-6	CASSLRWGQRSNSPLHF
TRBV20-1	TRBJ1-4	CSARPGEGRKLFF
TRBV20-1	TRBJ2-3	CSATPIDGSGLDTQYF
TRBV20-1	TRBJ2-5	CSARDPGGLAGETQYF
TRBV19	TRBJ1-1	CASRSSGWWDNTEAFF
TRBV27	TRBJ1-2	CASSLTPTVNYGYTF
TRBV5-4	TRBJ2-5	CASSSAGQDQETQYF
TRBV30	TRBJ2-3	CAWSPGRGRADTQYF
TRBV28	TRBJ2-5	CASSPGLVGQETQYF
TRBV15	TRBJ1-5	CATSRDFSRGPGGAGQPQHF
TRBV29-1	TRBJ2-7	CSVASGGKEEQYF
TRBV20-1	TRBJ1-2	CSARGRGQGGDGYTF
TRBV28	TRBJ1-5	CASSDRLWNQPQHF
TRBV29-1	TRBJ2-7	CSGHGTGPPYEQYF
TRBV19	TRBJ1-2	CASSKTGTGGHGYTF
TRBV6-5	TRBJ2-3	CASSYRAGLKTSTDTQYF